The 29 T cell receptor beta chains below come from one sample, sequenced in a study of blood T cell repertoires in COVID-19 (dated by TCRdb to 2019 to 2021). To prepare the library, the immunoSEQ multiplex PCR assay was applied. TCRdb re-hosts the immuneACCESS table, in-frame sequences only. Its copies lack some clones; in the studies checked, an unresolved V gene accounts for under half of them, and the cause for the rest is not known. Present in this sample are 250,000 to 300,000 clones, roughly 90% of which were seen just once. The ten largest clones take up roughly 2.9% of the sample. Sequenced input: PBMCs or T cells enriched from blood (not recorded which). The source is a woman aged 45-65 years who had been exposed to COVID-19.

This chain links TRBV13 with TRBJ1-2, with 7 bases identical to TRBD1. Germline V lookup: CDR1 PRHDT, CDR2 FYEKMQ (reference sequence). CDR3 length: 16 residues. After removal of 5 bases from V and 2 bases from J, the junction contained 11 bases not matched to a gene. The CDR3 is CASSHYLQGTNYGYTF. The DNA for the CDR3 is TGTGCCAGCAGCCACTATCTACAGGGGACGAACTATGGCTACACCTTC.

This sequence joins TRBV14 and TRBJ2-7; 7 bases agree with TRBD2. With V trimmed by 1 base and J by 1 base, 4 bases remained unmatched. The CDR3 runs to 15 residues. Germline V lookup: CDR1 SGHDN, CDR2 FVKESK. The CDR3 nucleotides read TGTGCCAGCAGCCAAGTCGGGGGGTTATCCTACGAGCAGTACTTC. The encoded protein is CASSQVGGLSYEQYF.

This rearrangement joins TRBV28 to TRBJ1-4; TRBD1 is a possible D gene (5 bases). The CDR3 length is 19 residues. Germline V gene data show CDR1 as MDHEN and CDR2 as SYDVKM. The V and J ends lost 5 bases and 2 bases respectively, with 24 bases between them. This chain's CDR3 is CASSMQGPLQLVTNEKLFF. Here the CDR3 DNA reads TGTGCCAGCAGTATGCAGGGTCCCCTGCAACTGGTCACTAATGAAAAACTGTTTTTT.

Details on this clone: Other DNA sequences of this sample code for an identical CDR3. The chain is built from TRBV5-1 and TRBJ2-7, with 9 bases lining up with TRBD1. CDR1 and CDR2 from the germline V gene are SGHRS and YFSETQ. CDR3 length: 13 amino acids. Germline trimming cut 0 bases from V and 5 bases from J; bases unmatched to any gene: 0. Here the CDR3 DNA reads TGCGCCAGCAGCTTGGGACAGGGGGACGAGCAGTACTTC. It encodes CASSLGQGDEQYF. Using reference TRBV5-1 and TRBJ2-7 for the parts outside the CDR3, the full variable domain is KAGVTQTPRYLIKTRGQQVTLSCSPISGHRSVSWYQQTPGQGLQFLFEYFSETQRNKGNFPGRFSGRQFSNSRSEMNVSTLELGDSALYLCASSLGQGDEQYFGPGTRLTVT.

This chain uses TRBV5-1 with TRBJ2-1; 13 nucleotides line up with TRBD2. J gave up 3 bases and V 4 bases, and 4 bases lay outside the gene matches. The CDR3 totals 16 residues. CDR1 is SGHRS and CDR2 is YFSETQ in the germline V gene. CDR3 amino acids: CASSATSGGFYNEQFF. CDR3 sequence (DNA): TGCGCCAGCAGCGCGACTAGCGGGGGGTTCTACAATGAGCAGTTCTTC.

This sequence joins TRBV9 and TRBJ2-3; a possible D gene is TRBD1 (5 bases). V dropped 0 bases and J dropped 3 bases, with 14 bases sitting between them. The CDR3 has 16 residues. Germline values: CDR1 SGDLS, CDR2 YYNGEE. CDR3 sequence reads: CASSVGSQGVTDTQYF. DNA of the CDR3: TGTGCCAGCAGCGTAGGGTCACAAGGGGTAACAGATACGCAGTATTTT.

This chain joins TRBV11-3 and TRBJ2-3, with TRBD1 identical over 8 bases. This CDR3 has 14 amino acids. The germline CDR1 and CDR2 sequences are SGHNT and YENEEA. V trimming: 5 bases; J trimming: 4 bases; junction bases outside the gene matches: 5. CDR3 nucleotide sequence: TGTGCCAGCAGCCCACAGGGGGAGCCAGATACGCAGTATTTT. It translates to CASSPQGEPDTQYF.

The rearrangement links TRBV27 to TRBJ2-5; the D is unclear. V was pared by 9 bases and J by 6 bases, with 5 bases between. The CDR3 spans 9 residues. Germline CDR1 is MNHEY and CDR2 is SMNVEV (reference sequence). CDR3 amino acids: CASAKTQYF. In nucleotides, the CDR3 is TGTGCCAGTGCGAAGACCCAGTACTTC.

CDR3 coding DNA: TGTGCCAGCAGCCAAGATGCGACCAGGGTACAACTGTTTTTT. It translates to CASSQDATRVQLFF. This chain joins TRBV3-1 (or the pseudogene TRBV3-2) and TRBJ1-4, with TRBD1 as a possible D gene (5 bases). The length of the CDR3 is 14 residues. From germline, CDR1 is LGHDT and CDR2 YNNKEL (reference sequence). V lost 0 bases and J lost 12, with 14 bases in between.

This chain connects TRBV7-6 to TRBJ2-7; 10 nucleotides match TRBD1. The CDR3 extends over 15 amino acids. The junction had 6 bases not matched to a gene; V was cut back by 5 bases and J by 2 bases. Germline V gene lookup returns CDR1 SGHVS and CDR2 FNYEAQ. The CDR3 DNA is TGTGCCAGCAGCCCTCGGGACAGGGGCGCCTACGAGCAGTACTTC. The encoded protein is CASSPRDRGAYEQYF.

This chain connects TRBV12-3 or TRBV12-4 to TRBJ2-3; D is unclear. The germline V and J ends were trimmed by 3 bases and 6 bases, with 7 bases remaining between them. CDR3 length equals 12 residues. This CDR3 is CASSFGADTQYF. As DNA, the CDR3 is TGTGCCAGCAGTTTCGGAGCCGATACGCAGTATTTT.

The rearrangement links TRBV2 to TRBJ2-7; D is unclear. In germline, CDR1 is SNHLY, CDR2 FYNNEI. The CDR3 runs to 14 residues. V dropped 4 bases and J dropped 2 bases, with 12 bases sitting between them. CDR3 in DNA: TGTGCCAGCAGTGTACCGGGTTACCCCTACGAGCAGTACTTC. Translated: CASSVPGYPYEQYF.

J is TRBJ2-1 and V is TRBV5-1; 14 nucleotides match TRBD2. Losses at the gene ends were 4 bases for V and 7 bases for J; bases not matched to a gene: 4. Germline CDR1 reads SGHRS; CDR2 reads YFSETQ. The CDR3 has 15 amino acids. CDR3 sequence reads: CASSIGTSGGNEQFF. The CDR3 DNA is TGCGCCAGCAGCATCGGGACTAGCGGGGGAAATGAGCAGTTCTTC.

This sequence joins TRBV12-3 or TRBV12-4 and TRBJ2-7; the D is unclear. V lost 4 bases and J lost 4, with 8 bases in between. This CDR3 contains 12 residues. The CDR3 loop reads CASSWAPYEQYF. The CDR3 DNA reads as TGTGCCAGCAGTTGGGCACCATACGAGCAGTACTTC.

This chain uses TRBV5-1 with TRBJ1-1; 7 nucleotides agree with TRBD1. The germline CDR1 and CDR2 sequences are SGHRS and YFSETQ. V dropped 5 bases and J dropped 4; count of bases not matched to a gene: 8. The CDR3 covers 14 residues. The CDR3 region is CASRQVDRVTEAFF. Written as DNA, the CDR3 is TGCGCCAGCAGACAAGTCGACAGGGTCACTGAAGCTTTCTTT. Full variable domain (remainder filled in from reference TRBV5-1 and TRBJ1-1): KAGVTQTPRYLIKTRGQQVTLSCSPISGHRSVSWYQQTPGQGLQFLFEYFSETQRNKGNFPGRFSGRQFSNSRSEMNVSTLELGDSALYLCASRQVDRVTEAFFGQGTRLTVV.

V gene TRBV7-2 combines with J gene TRBJ2-3; TRBD2 aligns across 12 bases. Germline V gives CDR1 SGHTA, CDR2 FQGNSA. The junction had 7 bases not matched to a gene; V was cut back by 6 bases and J by 6 bases. The CDR3 sequence is 15 residues long. The CDR3 loop reads CASRNGLAGRDTQYF. The CDR3 DNA reads as TGTGCCAGCAGAAACGGACTAGCGGGGAGGGATACGCAGTATTTT.

About this clone: The junction and the germline gene differ at one end; a read error may be behind it. The chain uses TRBV30 and TRBJ2-4; 11 bases align to TRBD2. The CDR3 totals 16 residues. Per the germline V gene, CDR1 is GTSNPN and CDR2 is SVGIG (reference sequence). CDR3 region: CAWSVHSGGAKNIQYF. The CDR3 coding sequence is TGTGCCTGGAGTGTACATAGCGGGGGGGCCAAGAACATTCAGTACTTC.

The CDR3 sequence is CASEEPGDRAYEQFF. CDR3 in DNA: TGTGCCAGCGAAGAGCCGGGGGACAGGGCCTATGAGCAGTTCTTC. The chain uses TRBV6-5 and TRBJ2-1; 9 bases agree with TRBD1. Germline CDR1 MNHEY, CDR2 SVGAGI. CDR3 size: 15 residues. V was pared by 8 bases and J by 8 bases, with 13 bases of the junction left unmatched.

This rearrangement joins TRBV7-2 to TRBJ1-1, with D perhaps TRBD1 (5 bases). Trimming pared 7 bases from V and 1 base from J, leaving 13 bases between. Germline assignment: CDR1 SGHTA and CDR2 FQGNSA. The CDR3 sequence is 14 residues long. CDR3 loop: CASTRSTGNTEAFF. Here the CDR3 DNA reads TGTGCCAGCACCCGCTCAACAGGGAACACTGAAGCTTTCTTT. Full variable domain (rest looked up from reference TRBV7-2 and TRBJ1-1): GAGVSQSPSNKVTEKGKDVELRCDPISGHTALYWYRQSLGQGLEFLIYFQGNSAPDKSGLPSDRFSAERTGGSVSTLTIQRTQQEDSAVYLCASTRSTGNTEAFFGQGTRLTVV.

The rearrangement joins TRBV5-1 to TRBJ1-2, with 9 nucleotides matching TRBD1. V shed 4 bases, J shed 4 bases, and the junction held 8 bases outside the gene matches. The CDR3 is made up of 15 amino acids. Germline CDR1 is SGHRS and CDR2 is YFSETQ. Written as DNA, the CDR3 is TGCGCCAGCAGCCCTAGACAGGGGGAAGTCTATGGCTACACCTTC. Encoded protein: CASSPRQGEVYGYTF.

The chain has TRBV29-1 and TRBJ1-1; perhaps TRBD1 as D (6 bases). Germline loops: CDR1 SQVTM, CDR2 ANQGSEA. V lost 4 bases and J 4 bases, leaving 16 bases between the germline ends. The CDR3 has 14 amino acids. The CDR3 loop is CSVVFPGEGTEAFF. The CDR3 bases are TGCAGCGTTGTTTTTCCAGGGGAGGGCACTGAAGCTTTCTTT.

This clone has a handful of counts. This chain joins TRBV5-4 and TRBJ1-2; 9 nucleotides agree with TRBD1. CDR1 and CDR2 from the germline V gene are SGHNT and YYREEE (reference sequence). Trimming at V came to 0 bases and at J to 4 bases, leaving 10 bases not matched to a gene. This CDR3 region has 17 residues. CDR3 DNA sequence: TGTGCCAGCAGCTTGGATACTCGACAGGGGGGCCCCTATGGCTACACCTTC. As protein: CASSLDTRQGGPYGYTF.

The J gene is TRBJ1-6, the V gene TRBV5-5; 7 nucleotides align to TRBD1. The CDR3 extends over 14 amino acids. V gave up 4 bases and J gave up 6 bases; unmatched junction bases: 4. Germline V lookup: CDR1 SGHKS, CDR2 YYEKEE (reference sequence). The CDR3 protein is CASSTGTANSPLHF. CDR3 in DNA: TGTGCCAGCAGCACCGGGACAGCTAATTCACCCCTCCACTTT.

The V and J genes are TRBV2 and TRBJ2-7; D unresolved. CDR1 and CDR2 (germline): SNHLY, FYNNEI. Trimming removed 1 base from V and 4 bases from J, with 17 bases in between. CDR3 length: 16 amino acids. Here the CDR3 reads CASSEEPRQMSYEQYF. The CDR3 DNA is TGTGCCAGCAGTGAAGAACCCAGGCAGATGTCATACGAGCAGTACTTC. Drawing the rest from reference TRBV2 and TRBJ2-7, the complete variable domain is EPEVTQTPSHQVTQMGQEVILRCVPISNHLYFYWYRQILGQKVEFLVSFYNNEISEKSEIFDDQFSVERPDGSNFTLKIRSTKLEDSAMYFCASSEEPRQMSYEQYFGPGTRLTVT.

The chain carries TRBV3-1 (or the pseudogene TRBV3-2) and TRBJ2-5; 9 nucleotides align to TRBD2. The germline V gene encodes CDR1 LGHDT and CDR2 YNNKEL (reference sequence). The CDR3 has 17 residues. The V gene end was trimmed by 4 bases and the J gene end by 2 bases; junction bases not matched to a gene: 11. The CDR3 protein is CASSPPRGGLRQETQYF. The DNA of the CDR3 is TGTGCCAGCAGCCCGCCGCGGGGGGGCCTTAGGCAAGAGACCCAGTACTTC.

This chain uses TRBV7-9 with TRBJ2-2; D remains ambiguous. The V and J ends lost 1 base and 3 bases respectively, with 18 bases between them. CDR3 size: 18 residues. Germline values: CDR1 SEHNR, CDR2 FQNEAQ (reference sequence). The CDR3 loop is CASSLDSGRVYDTGELFF. In DNA, the CDR3 is TGTGCCAGCAGCTTAGACTCCGGTAGAGTCTATGACACCGGGGAGCTGTTTTTT. The full variable domain, completed using reference TRBV7-9 and TRBJ2-2, is DTGVSQNPRHKITKRGQNVTFRCDPISEHNRLYWYRQTLGQGPEFLTYFQNEAQLEKSRLLSDRFSAERPKGSFSTLEIQRTEQGDSAMYLCASSLDSGRVYDTGELFFGEGSRLTVL.

The chain combines TRBV5-1 with TRBJ1-2; D gene ambiguous. V lost 0 bases and J 4 bases, leaving 10 bases between the germline ends. Germline values: CDR1 SGHRS, CDR2 YFSETQ. The CDR3 is 14 residues long. CDR3 region: CASSLAEPPYGYTF. For the CDR3, the DNA is TGCGCCAGCAGCTTGGCGGAGCCGCCCTATGGCTACACCTTC.

The genes are TRBV19 and TRBJ1-1; D gene unclear. V was clipped by 7 bases and J by 0 bases, with 12 bases between them. The length of the CDR3 is 14 residues. Looked up from germline, CDR1 is LNHDA and CDR2 is SQIVND (reference sequence). The CDR3 reads CASTLQGVNTEAFF. CDR3 sequence (DNA): TGTGCCAGTACCCTACAAGGAGTGAACACTGAAGCTTTCTTT. Complete variable domain (other parts from reference TRBV19 and TRBJ1-1): DGGITQSPKYLFRKEGQNVTLSCEQNLNHDAMYWYRQDPGQGLRLIYYSQIVNDFQKGDIAEGYSVSREKKESFPLTVTSAQKNPTAFYLCASTLQGVNTEAFFGQGTRLTVV.

The chain is built from TRBV6-6 and TRBJ1-5, with D maybe TRBD1 (6 bases). CDR1 is MNHNY, CDR2 SVGAGI, per germline (reference sequence). Trimming took off 7 bases at V and 2 bases at J, with 15 bases between the two ends. This CDR3 has 15 residues. CDR3 in amino acids: CASTVNRVGNQPQHF. The CDR3 DNA follows: TGTGCCAGCACCGTCAACAGGGTAGGCAATCAGCCCCAGCATTTT.